The sequence of this TCR beta chain was determined in a study of control samples from healthy donors and cancer patients. This clone was seen just once. Profiled with immunoSEQ multiplex PCR; TCRdb holds only in-frame clones, not every one. The table has 190,000 or so clones, 90% to 95% seen once. With 6 bases removed from V and 6 bases from J, the gap between germline ends came to 18 bases. Germline V gene lookup returns CDR1 PRHDT and CDR2 FYEKMQ (reference sequence). This CDR3 has 15 amino acids. The sequencing sample was made of blood. The chain employs TRBV13 and TRBJ2-1; perhaps TRBD2 as D (6 bases). This receptor was obtained from a man in his late teens or twenties in good health. The chain's CDR3 is CASRSGLTYLNEQFF. CDR3 coding DNA: TGTGCCAGCAGATCCGGACTAACCTATCTCAATGAGCAGTTCTTC.